This T cell receptor beta chain was captured in a study of T cell changes during pregnancy in multiple sclerosis. Measured with immunoSEQ multiplex PCR; TCRdb has only the in-frame clones, and not every one. The sample has around 25,000 clones, around four fifths seen once. V dropped 1 base and J dropped 5 bases, with 18 bases sitting between them. This CDR3 region has 17 residues. CDR1 is MDHEN and CDR2 is SYDVKM in the germline V gene. The chain employs TRBV28 and TRBJ1-5, with TRBD1 as a possible D gene (5 bases). The sample in question was CD8+ T cells from peripheral blood mononuclear cells, obtained in the first trimester of pregnancy. The TCR was taken from a female donor in good health, enrolled as a control in a pregnancy study. The CDR3 DNA is TGTGCCAGCAGTTTATTACTTGGGACTACAAGTGATCAGCCCCAGCATTTT. Encoded protein: CASSLLLGTTSDQPQHF.